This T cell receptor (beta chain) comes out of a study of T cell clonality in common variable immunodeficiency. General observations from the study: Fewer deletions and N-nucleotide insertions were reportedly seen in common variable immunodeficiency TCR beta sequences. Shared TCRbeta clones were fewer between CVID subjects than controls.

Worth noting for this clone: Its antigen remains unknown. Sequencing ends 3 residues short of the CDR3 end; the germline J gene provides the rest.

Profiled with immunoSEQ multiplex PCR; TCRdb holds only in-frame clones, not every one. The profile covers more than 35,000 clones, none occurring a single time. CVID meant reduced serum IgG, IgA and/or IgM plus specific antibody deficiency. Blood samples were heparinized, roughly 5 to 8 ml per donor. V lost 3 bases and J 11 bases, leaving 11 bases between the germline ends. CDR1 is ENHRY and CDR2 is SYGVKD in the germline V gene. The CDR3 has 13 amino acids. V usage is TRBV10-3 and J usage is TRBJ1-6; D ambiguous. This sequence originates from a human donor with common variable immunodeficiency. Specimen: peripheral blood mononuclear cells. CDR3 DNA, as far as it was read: TGTGCCATCAGTGACGGGGTCAGGACACCC. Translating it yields CAISDGVRTP. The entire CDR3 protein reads CAISDGVRTPLHF.